A selection of T cell receptor beta chains follows, all from one sample in a study of cytomegalovirus exposure and HLA in healthy donors. Profiling relied on immunoSEQ multiplex PCR, and the TCRdb table lists in-frame clones only, not all of them. The table shows 50,000 to 60,000 clones, with around 82% occurring only once. Sequencing was done on a sample of PBMCs. The source is a female donor in good health and CMV-seronegative. CDR3s include the opening cysteine and the closing phenylalanine or tryptophan. The D gene is left open where the match is weak. Only some rows state a clone size, as once, few, many or a class for expanded clones.

CDR3 protein: CASSQGSRDFQETQYF; CDR3 DNA: TGCGCCAGCAGCCAAGGCTCCCGGGACTTCCAAGAGACCCAGTACTTC; J gene: TRBJ2-5; V gene: TRBV4-1; D gene: NA; clone size: NA
CDR3 protein: CASSVGANYGYTF; CDR3 DNA: TGTGCCAGCAGCGTTGGAGCTAACTATGGCTACACCTTC; J gene: TRBJ1-2; V gene: TRBV5-4; D gene: NA; clone size: NA
CDR3 protein: CASSSLDRGSGSGYTF; CDR3 DNA: TGTGCCAGCAGTTCCTTGGACAGGGGATCGGGGAGCGGCTACACCTTC; J gene: TRBJ1-2; V gene: TRBV6-6; D gene: TRBD1; clone size: once
CDR3 protein: CASRQSGTGSFTEAFF; CDR3 DNA: TGCGCCAGCAGACAATCTGGGACAGGGTCTTTCACTGAAGCTTTCTTT; J gene: TRBJ1-1; V gene: TRBV4-1; D gene: TRBD1; clone size: once
CDR3 protein: CASSLSAGGPLETQYF; CDR3 DNA: TGTGCCAGCAGCTTATCGGCGGGGGGGCCCCTGGAGACCCAGTACTTC; J gene: TRBJ2-5; V gene: TRBV7-2; D gene: TRBD2; clone size: NA
CDR3 protein: CASSLGRATNTEAFF; CDR3 DNA: TGCGCCAGCAGCTTGGGCAGGGCCACGAACACTGAAGCTTTCTTT; J gene: TRBJ1-1; V gene: TRBV5-1; D gene: NA; clone size: NA
CDR3 protein: CASSQVLAGVDTQYF; CDR3 DNA: TGTGCCAGCAGCCAAGTTCTAGCGGGGGTAGATACGCAGTATTTT; J gene: TRBJ2-3; V gene: TRBV4-2; D gene: TRBD2; clone size: NA
CDR3 protein: CASSEAQMRVNEKLFF; CDR3 DNA: TGTGCCAGCAGTGAAGCGCAGATGCGGGTTAATGAAAAACTGTTTTTT; J gene: TRBJ1-4; V gene: TRBV2; D gene: NA; clone size: NA
CDR3 protein: CASSRGLAPSIQETQYF; CDR3 DNA: TGTGCCAGCAGCCGGGGACTAGCCCCTTCAATCCAAGAGACCCAGTACTTC; J gene: TRBJ2-5; V gene: TRBV14; D gene: TRBD2; clone size: NA
CDR3 protein: CASSSAGDRNSPLHF; CDR3 DNA: TGTGCCAGCAGCTCAGCTGGGGACAGGAATTCACCCCTCCACTTT; J gene: TRBJ1-6; V gene: TRBV7-6; D gene: TRBD1; clone size: NA
CDR3 protein: CASSVEGRGPLHF; CDR3 DNA: TGTGCCAGCAGCGTAGAAGGGCGGGGACCCCTCCACTTT; J gene: TRBJ1-6; V gene: TRBV9; D gene: NA; clone size: NA
CDR3 protein: CASSEYGSPLHF; CDR3 DNA: TGTGCCAGCAGCGAATACGGTTCACCCCTCCACTTT; J gene: TRBJ1-6; V gene: TRBV13; D gene: NA; clone size: NA
CDR3 protein: CASSIGTGCGYTF; CDR3 DNA: TGTGCCAGTAGTATAGGGACAGGGTGTGGCTACACCTTC; J gene: TRBJ1-2; V gene: TRBV19; D gene: TRBD1; clone size: NA
CDR3 protein: CASSLAGGYQETQYF; CDR3 DNA: TGTGCCAGCAGCTTAGCGGGGGGATACCAAGAGACCCAGTACTTC; J gene: TRBJ2-5; V gene: TRBV7-2; D gene: NA; clone size: NA
CDR3 protein: CASNLEGDSWEKLFF; CDR3 DNA: TGTGCCAGCAACTTAGAGGGGGACAGCTGGGAAAAACTGTTTTTT; J gene: TRBJ1-4; V gene: TRBV5-8; D gene: TRBD1; clone size: once
CDR3 protein: CASSPLLSGQGYTEAFF; CDR3 DNA: TGTGCCAGCTCACCACTCCTGTCGGGACAGGGGTACACTGAAGCTTTCTTT; J gene: TRBJ1-1; V gene: TRBV18; D gene: TRBD1; clone size: few
CDR3 protein: CASSPPSSSGTDTQYF; CDR3 DNA: TGTGCCAGCTCACCACCTTCTAGCAGTGGGACAGATACGCAGTATTTT; J gene: TRBJ2-3; V gene: TRBV18; D gene: NA; clone size: NA
CDR3 protein: CASSQDSGTEETQYF; CDR3 DNA: TGCGCCAGCAGCCAAGACTCCGGGACAGAAGAGACCCAGTACTTC; J gene: TRBJ2-5; V gene: TRBV4-3; D gene: TRBD1; clone size: NA
CDR3 protein: CASSLETGGHSYEQYF; CDR3 DNA: TGCGCCAGCAGCTTAGAAACAGGGGGCCACTCCTACGAGCAGTACTTC; J gene: TRBJ2-7; V gene: TRBV5-1; D gene: TRBD1; clone size: NA
CDR3 protein: CASSRTGEDTGELFF; CDR3 DNA: TGTGCCAGCAGTCGGACAGGGGAGGACACCGGGGAGCTGTTTTTT; J gene: TRBJ2-2; V gene: TRBV2; D gene: TRBD1; clone size: NA
CDR3 protein: CASSQEGGTYEQYF; CDR3 DNA: TGTGCCAGCAGCCAAGAGGGGGGAACCTACGAGCAGTACTTC; J gene: TRBJ2-7; V gene: TRBV4-2; D gene: NA; clone size: NA
CDR3 protein: CASRGTVPNEKLFF; CDR3 DNA: TGTGCCAGCAGAGGGACAGTACCTAATGAAAAACTGTTTTTT; J gene: TRBJ1-4; V gene: TRBV7-8; D gene: TRBD1; clone size: NA
CDR3 protein: CASSDGQISGNTIYF; CDR3 DNA: TGTGCCAGCAGTGACGGACAGATCTCTGGAAACACCATATATTTT; J gene: TRBJ1-3; V gene: TRBV2; D gene: NA; clone size: once
CDR3 protein: CASSLDAGGLSSYNEQFF; CDR3 DNA: TGTGCCAGCAGCTTAGATGCCGGGGGGCTGAGCTCCTACAATGAGCAGTTCTTC; J gene: TRBJ2-1; V gene: TRBV11-3; D gene: NA; clone size: once
CDR3 protein: CSSSSTRDRHNEKLFF; CDR3 DNA: TGTTCCAGCAGCTCCACCCGGGACAGGCATAATGAAAAACTGTTTTTT; J gene: TRBJ1-4; V gene: TRBV7-9; D gene: TRBD1; clone size: NA
CDR3 protein: CASSAGTGLDIQYF; CDR3 DNA: TGTGCCAGCAGCGCCGGGACAGGGCTAGACATTCAGTACTTC; J gene: TRBJ2-4; V gene: TRBV9; D gene: TRBD1; clone size: NA
CDR3 protein: CASSPWTSGGSTDTQYF; CDR3 DNA: TGTGCCAGCAGCCCTTGGACTAGCGGGGGGAGCACAGATACGCAGTATTTT; J gene: TRBJ2-3; V gene: TRBV14; D gene: TRBD2; clone size: NA
CDR3 protein: CAWSGQYNSPLHF; CDR3 DNA: TGTGCCTGGAGTGGACAGTATAATTCACCCCTCCACTTT; J gene: TRBJ1-6; V gene: TRBV30; D gene: NA; clone size: few
CDR3 protein: CASSLRGNEQYF; CDR3 DNA: TGTGCCAGCAGTTTACGGGGGAACGAGCAGTACTTC; J gene: TRBJ2-7; V gene: TRBV27; D gene: NA; clone size: NA
CDR3 protein: CASGEVGTKKNIQYF; CDR3 DNA: TGTGCCAGCGGGGAGGTCGGGACTAAAAAAAACATTCAGTACTTC; J gene: TRBJ2-4; V gene: TRBV19; D gene: TRBD2; clone size: NA
CDR3 protein: CSARGVETQYF; CDR3 DNA: TGCAGTGCTCGGGGGGTCGAGACCCAGTACTTC; J gene: TRBJ2-5; V gene: TRBV20-1; D gene: TRBD2; clone size: few
CDR3 protein: CATSRGTGGGELFF; CDR3 DNA: TGTGCCACCAGCAGGGGGACAGGTGGCGGGGAGCTGTTTTTT; J gene: TRBJ2-2; V gene: TRBV15; D gene: TRBD1; clone size: NA
CDR3 protein: CASSPLVRGYTF; CDR3 DNA: TGTGCCAGCAGCCCCTTAGTTCGGGGCTACACCTTC; J gene: TRBJ1-2; V gene: TRBV9; D gene: NA; clone size: NA
CDR3 protein: CASSPLGASNYGYTF; CDR3 DNA: TGTGCCAGCAGTCCGTTGGGCGCTTCTAACTATGGCTACACCTTC; J gene: TRBJ1-2; V gene: TRBV5-6; D gene: NA; clone size: NA
CDR3 protein: CASRRGSTDTQYF; CDR3 DNA: TGTGCCAGCAGGCGGGGGAGCACAGATACGCAGTATTTT; J gene: TRBJ2-3; V gene: TRBV6-5; D gene: TRBD2; clone size: NA
CDR3 protein: CASSSNREGNHYRNEQFF; CDR3 DNA: TGTGCCAGCAGTTCCAACCGTGAGGGTAACCACTATCGAAATGAGCAGTTCTTC; J gene: TRBJ2-1; V gene: TRBV27; D gene: NA; clone size: NA
CDR3 protein: CASSSRQGRAGELFF; CDR3 DNA: TGTGCCAGCAGTTCCCGACAGGGGAGGGCCGGGGAGCTGTTTTTT; J gene: TRBJ2-2; V gene: TRBV6-6; D gene: NA; clone size: NA
CDR3 protein: CAISGRQAPSEQFF; CDR3 DNA: TGTGCCATCAGTGGGCGACAGGCCCCCAGTGAGCAGTTCTTC; J gene: TRBJ2-1; V gene: TRBV10-3; D gene: NA; clone size: NA
CDR3 protein: CATSRDLSYEQYF; CDR3 DNA: TGTGCCACCAGCAGAGATCTCTCCTACGAGCAGTACTTC; J gene: TRBJ2-7; V gene: TRBV15; D gene: NA; clone size: NA
CDR3 protein: CASSLTDTNTEAFF; CDR3 DNA: TGTGCCAGCAGCTTGACAGATACGAACACTGAAGCTTTCTTT; J gene: TRBJ1-1; V gene: TRBV5-5; D gene: NA; clone size: NA
CDR3 protein: CASSRGQRPETQYF; CDR3 DNA: TGTGCCAGCAGTAGAGGACAGCGTCCAGAGACCCAGTACTTC; J gene: TRBJ2-5; V gene: TRBV6-5; D gene: NA; clone size: NA
CDR3 protein: CASSYSANSPLHF; CDR3 DNA: TGTGCCAGCAGTTACTCGGCTAATTCACCCCTCCACTTT; J gene: TRBJ1-6; V gene: TRBV6-5; D gene: NA; clone size: few
CDR3 protein: CASKDKGAFAEAFF; CDR3 DNA: TGTGCCAGCAAGGACAAGGGGGCATTCGCTGAAGCTTTCTTT; J gene: TRBJ1-1; V gene: TRBV6-5; D gene: TRBD1; clone size: NA
CDR3 protein: CASAPSRQGGPGYTF; CDR3 DNA: TGTGCCAGCGCCCCTTCGAGACAGGGGGGGCCGGGCTACACCTTC; J gene: TRBJ1-2; V gene: TRBV27; D gene: TRBD1; clone size: NA
CDR3 protein: CASSSGTSGDEQFF; CDR3 DNA: TGCGCCAGCAGCTCCGGGACTAGCGGCGATGAGCAGTTCTTC; J gene: TRBJ2-1; V gene: TRBV5-1; D gene: TRBD2; clone size: NA